Listed below are T cell receptor beta chains from one sample, sequenced in a study of T-cell memory formation after mild COVID-19. TCRdb re-derived calls from the 5' RACE reads in MiXCR, one entry per CDR3 protein. The table lists more than 100,000 distinct CDR3 sequences, around 6.3% of them singletons. Sequenced input: PBMCs or a T cell subset sorted from them (not recorded which). The origin of the receptors is an adult woman who had mild COVID-19 (a few samples of this study predate the infection). Cell type and time point are not known. Both conserved end residues are part of each CDR3. A D gene is named only where the DNA matches it firmly. Rows may omit the clone size; those that give it use once, few, many or a size class.

TRBV18,NA,TRBD1,CASSPRRDRDEKLFF
TRBV10-3,few,TRBD1,CAISGPGQGLSYEQYF
TRBV4-2,many,NA,CASSHQHGASVNEQFF
TRBV7-2,few,NA,CASMGGRRIRNEQFF
TRBV7-2,many,NA,CASSSTGWLVGKKGETQYF
TRBV6-5,few,NA,CASTQGLTNTEAFF
TRBV7-2,few,TRBD1,CASSLATGDYEQYF
TRBV11-2,many,NA,CASRDNKWKETQYF
TRBV5-1,few,NA,CASSLLGVSYEQYF
TRBV4-3,NA,NA,CANDDRDTQYF
TRBV4-1,few,TRBD1,CASSQEGTGGFYGYTF
TRBV3-1,few,NA,CASRQDPNEQFF
TRBV6-2/TRBV6-3,NA,NA,CASSSQPSSYNEQFF
TRBV5-6,NA,NA,CASSFGLTSTDTQYF
TRBV20-1,NA,NA,CSAPGGSPYSNQPQHF
TRBV7-9,many,NA,CASSHRVAQNIQYF
TRBV4-1,few,TRBD1,CASSQAWGQNYGYTF
TRBV12-3/TRBV12-4,few,NA,CASSIQGFYEQYF
TRBV29-1,NA,TRBD2,CSVNSADGRRDTQYF
TRBV19,few,NA,CASWSGIGTEAFF
TRBV7-2,few,NA,CASSKNNEQFF
TRBV25-1,NA,NA,CASSESSMNTEAFF
TRBV29-1,NA,NA,CSVRIAGDEQYF
TRBV6-1,many,NA,CASSQQDRSNQPQHF
TRBV18,medium-sized,TRBD2,CASSPARRAGESDTQYF
TRBV5-6,NA,NA,CASSWGPPSRNQPQHF
TRBV6-6,NA,TRBD1,CASRPSTGTGFSYEQYF
TRBV6-2/TRBV6-3,few,NA,CASSSGREQFF
TRBV20-1,NA,NA,CSARDGGMATEAFF
TRBV7-9,NA,NA,CASSPRVSATNEKLFF
TRBV20-1,NA,TRBD1,CSAIRDRAAGYTF
TRBV27,NA,TRBD2,CASSLLIAGVYNEQFF
TRBV12-3/TRBV12-4,few,NA,CAARLGLLGELFF
TRBV18,NA,NA,CASSLPATEAFF
TRBV29-1,few,TRBD1,CSVKPGGTSYEQYF
TRBV7-2,NA,TRBD2,CATASGREREQYF
TRBV12-3/TRBV12-4,many,NA,CASSYPISEQYF
TRBV7-3,many,TRBD2,CASSPGLSTGELFF
TRBV5-1,few,NA,CASRPLGGANTGELFF
TRBV9,many,TRBD1,CASSVAPNPGQGVDRDEKLFF
TRBV5-5,few,NA,CASSLRGGGEQFF
TRBV24-1,NA,TRBD1,CATKGTGPSEQFF
TRBV6-2/TRBV6-3,NA,NA,CASSYLGLMGETQYF
TRBV4-1,NA,NA,CASSQVSVSSYEQYF
TRBV12-3/TRBV12-4,many,NA,CASSFWGGETQYF
TRBV6-6,many,NA,CASSPRRQSTDTQYF
TRBV5-1,many,NA,CASSLDGPQAFF
TRBV7-9,NA,TRBD2,CASTFIAGTGELFF
TRBV12-3/TRBV12-4,few,TRBD1,CASSSRTGFNQPQHF
TRBV6-6,few,NA,CASRRGAQNTEAFF
TRBV20-1,NA,NA,CSAASGGVLRPGSLYF
TRBV7-9,few,NA,CASSLHGGGSYNEQFF
TRBV20-1,few,TRBD1,CSAHGARTGSGLGQFF
TRBV5-5,NA,TRBD2,CASRGGGLQDTQYF
TRBV7-2,few,NA,CASRYIQGSAGANVLTF
TRBV7-3,few,NA,CASSRTANTGELFF
TRBV24-1,few,NA,CATSQSPLNYEQYF
TRBV28,few,NA,CASSSRGSFSYEQYF